These 21 T cell receptor beta chains were all obtained from the same sample, sequenced in a study of control samples from healthy donors and cancer patients (dated by TCRdb to 2019 to 2021). The library was produced with the immunoSEQ multiplex PCR assay. The table was pulled from immuneACCESS by TCRdb, which kept in-frame rearrangements only. Such tables lose some clones; where checked, under half of the loss comes from unresolved V genes, and the rest has no known cause. For this sample there are 170,000 or so clones; around 92% appear just once. Clones ranked in the top ten supply about 2% of the sample. The sequenced sample consisted of blood. These TCRs come from a middle-aged woman in good health.

V is TRBV2 and J is TRBJ2-4; D may correspond to TRBD1 or TRBD2 (5 bases each). Trimming cost V 6 bases and J 2 bases, with 17 bases left between them. Germline V gene sequence: CDR1 SNHLY, CDR2 FYNNEI. This CDR3 has 16 residues. The CDR3 bases are TGTGCCAGCAGCGAGGCCGGGGCCGGGACCAAAAACATTCAGTACTTC. This gives the protein CASSEAGAGTKNIQYF.

This clone was detected once. The CDR3 sequence: CASSLEEGNEQFF. The CDR3 coding sequence is TGTGCCAGCAGCCTCGAAGAGGGAAATGAGCAGTTCTTC. J is TRBJ2-1 and V is TRBV5-4, with D perhaps TRBD2 (5 bases). CDR3 length equals 13 residues. Per the germline V gene, CDR1 is SGHNT and CDR2 is YYREEE (reference sequence). The V gene lost 4 bases and the J gene lost 7 bases, with 12 bases spanning the gap.

V usage is TRBV3-1 (or the pseudogene TRBV3-2) and J usage is TRBJ1-6; D gene unclear. Germline CDR1 is LGHDT and CDR2 is YNNKEL (reference sequence). The CDR3 has 16 residues. V was shortened by 4 bases and J by 0 bases, with 10 bases between the two germline ends. The CDR3: CASSPFHSSYNSPLHF. The CDR3 coding sequence is TGTGCCAGCAGCCCATTTCATTCCTCCTATAATTCACCCCTCCACTTT.

V and J are TRBV10-3 and TRBJ2-2; no clear D gene. V lost 3 bases, J lost 7 bases, and 12 bases lay in between. The CDR3 has 14 residues. CDR1 and CDR2 (germline): ENHRY, SYGVKD. The CDR3 coding sequence is TGTGCCATCAGTGATAATGTAGGTCTCGGGGAGCTGTTTTTT. Translated: CAISDNVGLGELFF.

This chain connects TRBV4-1 to TRBJ2-7; 9 bases align to TRBD1. The CDR3 consists of 14 residues. With V trimmed by 3 bases and J by 2 bases, 2 bases remained unmatched. Germline CDR1 reads MGHRA; CDR2 reads YSYEKL. CDR3 residues: CASSQGTGTYEQYF. The CDR3 bases are TGCGCCAGCAGCCAGGGGACAGGGACCTACGAGCAGTACTTC.

This chain uses TRBV10-3 with TRBJ2-4; 7 bases are a match to TRBD2. J gave up 0 bases and V 3 bases, and 8 bases lay outside the gene matches. Germline V gene data show CDR1 as ENHRY and CDR2 as SYGVKD. This CDR3 region has 17 residues. DNA of the CDR3: TGTGCCATCAGTGAATCCCCTAGCGGCTTAGCCAAAAACATTCAGTACTTC. As protein: CAISESPSGLAKNIQYF.

In DNA, the CDR3 is TGTGCCAGCAGCTCGGCTAGGGGTGGAAACACCATATATTTT. It is translated as CASSSARGGNTIYF. The chain recombines TRBV14 with TRBJ1-3, with D tentatively TRBD1 (5 bases). From germline, CDR1 is SGHDN and CDR2 FVKESK. Trimming took off 5 bases at V and 3 bases at J, with 11 bases between the two ends. CDR3 size: 14 residues.

This chain connects TRBV6-1 to TRBJ1-2, with a weak D call TRBD1 (5 bases). This CDR3 has 10 residues. CDR1 is MNHNS, CDR2 SASEGT, per germline. The V end lost 2 bases, the J end lost 12 bases, and 7 bases lay between the germline ends. This CDR3 reads CASSERGHTF. The CDR3, as DNA: TGTGCCAGCAGTGAAAGGGGCCACACCTTC.

In its sample, this clone was seen a few times. This chain uses TRBV5-1 with TRBJ1-6; possible D gene TRBD1, 6 bases. The CDR3 extends over 16 amino acids. Germline V gives CDR1 SGHRS, CDR2 YFSETQ. Trimming cost V 5 bases and J 6 bases, with 18 bases left between them. CDR3 residues: CASSSSSDSLNSPLHF. The CDR3 coding sequence is TGCGCCAGCAGTTCTTCCTCGGACAGCCTTAATTCACCCCTCCACTTT. Using reference TRBV5-1 and TRBJ1-6 for the parts outside the CDR3, the full variable domain is KAGVTQTPRYLIKTRGQQVTLSCSPISGHRSVSWYQQTPGQGLQFLFEYFSETQRNKGNFPGRFSGRQFSNSRSEMNVSTLELGDSALYLCASSSSSDSLNSPLHFGNGTRLTVT.

This chain joins TRBV18 and TRBJ2-5; D gene unclear. Trimming removed 2 bases at V and 5 bases at J, with 6 bases between. The germline gives CDR1 KGHSH, CDR2 LQKENI. This CDR3 region has 12 residues. CDR3 bases: TGTGCCAGCTCACCATCGTGGGAGACCCAGTACTTC. Translating it yields CASSPSWETQYF.

This rearrangement joins TRBV4-1 to TRBJ2-7; D could derive from TRBD1 or TRBD2 (5 bases each). This CDR3 contains 14 residues. V lost 2 bases, J lost 6 bases, and 14 bases lay in between. The V gene's germline CDR1 is MGHRA and CDR2 YSYEKL. In DNA form, the CDR3 reads TGCGCCAGCAGCCAACCCGTTTTAGGGACCGAGCAGTACTTC. It encodes CASSQPVLGTEQYF.

The genes are TRBV15 and TRBJ1-5; D gene ambiguous. Trimming shortened V by 0 bases and J by 5 bases, and 11 bases separated the two germline ends. Per germline, CDR1 LNHNV and CDR2 YYDKDF (reference sequence). The CDR3 length is 15 residues. The CDR3 coding sequence is TGTGCCACCAGCAGAGATTCAGGTTGGGATCAGCCCCAGCATTTT. It encodes CATSRDSGWDQPQHF.

The chain employs TRBV11-2 and TRBJ1-2, with a weak D call TRBD1 (6 bases). There are 15 residues in the CDR3. V lost 4 bases and J 2 bases, leaving 14 bases between the germline ends. Germline values: CDR1 SGHAT, CDR2 FQNNGV. This chain's CDR3 is CASSSIWGANYGYTF. The CDR3 coding sequence is TGTGCCAGCAGCTCTATTTGGGGGGCGAACTATGGCTACACCTTC.

V gene TRBV19 combines with J gene TRBJ2-5; 8 bases fit TRBD1. CDR3 length equals 14 residues. In germline, CDR1 is LNHDA, CDR2 SQIVND (reference sequence). V was pared by 5 bases and J by 1 base, with 3 bases of the junction left unmatched. DNA of the CDR3: TGTGCCAGTAGTGGGGACAGGCCCCAAGAGACCCAGTACTTC. Translating gives CASSGDRPQETQYF. Filled out from reference TRBV19 and TRBJ2-5, the complete variable domain reads DGGITQSPKYLFRKEGQNVTLSCEQNLNHDAMYWYRQDPGQGLRLIYYSQIVNDFQKGDIAEGYSVSREKKESFPLTVTSAQKNPTAFYLCASSGDRPQETQYFGPGTRLLVL.

The chain carries TRBV2 and TRBJ1-1; D is unresolved. Trimming stripped 6 bases from V and 2 bases from J, with 7 bases between. The CDR3 is 12 residues long. Germline V gene data show CDR1 as SNHLY and CDR2 as FYNNEI. As DNA, the CDR3 is TGTGCCAGCAGGGGCGGCAACACTGAAGCTTTCTTT. Translating gives CASRGGNTEAFF.

The chain combines TRBV5-1 with TRBJ2-7; the match to TRBD1 covers 9 bases. The CDR3 sequence is 14 residues long. Germline values: CDR1 SGHRS, CDR2 YFSETQ. The J segment lost 5 bases and the V segment lost 4 bases, leaving 7 bases of the junction unmatched. CDR3 loop: CASSLDRGRDEQYF. CDR3 bases: TGCGCCAGCAGCCTCGACAGGGGGAGAGACGAGCAGTACTTC. The entire variable domain, with the rest obtained from reference TRBV5-1 and TRBJ2-7, is as follows: KAGVTQTPRYLIKTRGQQVTLSCSPISGHRSVSWYQQTPGQGLQFLFEYFSETQRNKGNFPGRFSGRQFSNSRSEMNVSTLELGDSALYLCASSLDRGRDEQYFGPGTRLTVT.

The chain has TRBV9 and TRBJ1-1; no clear D gene. CDR1 is SGDLS, CDR2 YYNGEE, per germline. The CDR3 covers 14 residues. V lost 0 bases and J 4 bases, leaving 10 bases between the germline ends. CDR3 bases: TGTGCCAGCAGCGTAGTTGATGGAGGCACTGAAGCTTTCTTT. It encodes CASSVVDGGTEAFF.

This clone was counted a single time. This chain uses TRBV19 with TRBJ1-5, with D possibly being TRBD1 (5 bases). This CDR3 has 16 residues. V lost 6 bases, J lost 1 base, and 16 bases lay in between. CDR1 is LNHDA, CDR2 SQIVND, per germline (reference sequence). The CDR3: CASRTTGTQSNQPQHF. CDR3 nucleotide sequence: TGTGCCAGTAGGACTACCGGGACTCAGAGCAATCAGCCCCAGCATTTT.

This chain connects TRBV29-1 to TRBJ1-2, with TRBD1 matching 9 bases. This CDR3 contains 15 residues. Germline CDR1 SQVTM, CDR2 ANQGSEA. The V segment lost 3 bases and the J segment 5 bases; nucleotides outside the gene matches: 10. The CDR3 region is CSVETSGQGKYGYTF. CDR3 DNA: TGCAGCGTTGAGACATCGGGACAGGGAAAGTATGGCTACACCTTC.

V gene TRBV5-1 combines with J gene TRBJ2-1; weak D call: TRBD2 (6 bases). The CDR3 consists of 17 residues. CDR1 is SGHRS and CDR2 is YFSETQ in the germline V gene. Deletions cut 4 bases from V and 4 bases from J, with 21 bases between. In DNA form, the CDR3 reads TGCGCCAGCAGCCACCCTAGCTCGGGGGTGACTTACAATGAGCAGTTCTTC. Translation gives CASSHPSSGVTYNEQFF.

This clone was detected only once. V and J are TRBV27 and TRBJ1-5; no definite D call. V lost 8 bases, J lost 3 bases, and 8 bases lay in between. Germline CDR1 and CDR2: MNHEY and SMNVEV (reference sequence). The length of the CDR3 is 12 residues. This CDR3 is CASRNPNQPQHF. The CDR3, as DNA: TGTGCCAGCCGTAATCCCAATCAGCCCCAGCATTTT.